This T cell receptor (beta chain) originates from a study of shared clonotypes between healthy human individuals. Study findings and constraints: Generation probabilities of non-shared clonotypes were lower (relative to those shared by all four donors). Among donors, sharing of clonotypes was expected to be affected by sequencing depth. Larger estimated richness was generally recorded for naive subsets relative to memory subsets.

It was across several immunoSEQ plates that each subset's genomic DNA was evenly split. TCRdb's copy holds only in-frame clones and misses some; the assay was immunoSEQ multiplex PCR. Of 1.5 million to 2.5 million clones listed, about 95% were seen once; the top ten hold 1.2%. As for this clone: Antigen: not known.

Naive CD8 cells lacked CD45RO, underwent positive selection for CCR7 and left out terminally differentiated effector memory CD45RA+ cells. Trimming cost V 9 bases and J 5 bases; bases outside gene matches: 6. The CDR3 runs 13 residues. Germline CDR1 is SEHNR and CDR2 is FQNEAQ (reference sequence). V usage is TRBV7-9 and J usage is TRBJ2-4; the match to TRBD2 covers 8 bases. The clonotype originates from a man aged 18-30 years in good health. Sequences were obtained from naive CD8+ T cells sorted from blood. The CDR3 reads CASRALAENIQYF. In nucleotides, the CDR3 is TGTGCCAGTAGAGCACTAGCGGAAAACATTCAGTACTTC.